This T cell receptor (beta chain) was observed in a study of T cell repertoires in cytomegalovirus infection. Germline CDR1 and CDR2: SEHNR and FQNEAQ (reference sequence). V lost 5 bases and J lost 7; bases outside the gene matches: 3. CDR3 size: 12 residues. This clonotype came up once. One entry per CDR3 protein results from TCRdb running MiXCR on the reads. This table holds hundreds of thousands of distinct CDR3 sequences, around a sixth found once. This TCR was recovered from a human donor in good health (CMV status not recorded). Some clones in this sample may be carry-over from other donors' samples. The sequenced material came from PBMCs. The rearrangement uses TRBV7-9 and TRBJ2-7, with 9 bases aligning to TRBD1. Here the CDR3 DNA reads TGTGCCAGCAGCGCCGGGACAGGGGAGCAGTACTTC. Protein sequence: CASSAGTGEQYF.